This passage covers 28 T cell receptor beta chains from one sample sequenced in a study of cytomegalovirus exposure and HLA in healthy donors (dated by TCRdb to 2015 to 2018). Receptors were amplified or captured by the immunoSEQ multiplex PCR assay. For the multiplex PCR, a mixture combining 60 forward primers for TCR Vbeta segments and 13 reverse primers for TCR Jbeta segments was used. Imported from immuneACCESS, the table was reduced by TCRdb to in-frame sequences with V and J called. These copies leave out some clones; in studies compared against another copy, an unresolved V gene accounts for under half, and the cause of the remainder is not known. The sample profile shows more than 150,000 clones; over 65% of them were found once. Of the sample, roughly 2.6% falls within the top ten clones. The specimen sequenced was PBMCs. Receptors originate from a woman aged 45 to 65 in good health and CMV-seropositive.

The chain employs TRBV6-5 and TRBJ2-7; maybe TRBD2 (6 bases). There are 14 residues in the CDR3. V dropped 5 bases and J dropped 0 bases, with 11 bases sitting between them. Per germline, CDR1 MNHEY and CDR2 SVGAGI. The CDR3, as DNA: TGTGCCAGCAGTGTTACTAGCCTCTCCTACGAGCAGTACTTC. As protein: CASSVTSLSYEQYF.

J is TRBJ2-1 and V is TRBV7-9; 11 positions agree with TRBD2. The length of the CDR3 is 14 residues. The germline CDR1 and CDR2 sequences are SEHNR and FQNEAQ (reference sequence). Unmatched junction bases numbered 4, after V lost 10 bases and J lost 2 bases. The CDR3 nucleotides are TGTGCCACCTTAGCGGGGGGGACCTACAATGAGCAGTTCTTC. Translating it yields CATLAGGTYNEQFF.

The V and J genes are TRBV19 and TRBJ1-5, with D tentatively TRBD1 (6 bases). The germline V gene encodes CDR1 LNHDA and CDR2 SQIVND (reference sequence). The V and J ends lost 9 bases and 0 bases respectively, with 24 bases between them. CDR3 length: 18 amino acids. The CDR3 region has the DNA TGTGCCAGAAAGCTTGGGACACCGAGTCACGATAGCAATCAGCCCCAGCATTTT. This encodes CARKLGTPSHDSNQPQHF.

The chain employs TRBV5-5 and TRBJ1-4; TRBD1 matches at 8 bases. The CDR3 totals 17 residues. Germline trimming cut 5 bases from V and 8 bases from J; bases unmatched to any gene: 17. The germline CDR1 and CDR2 sequences are SGHKS and YYEKEE (reference sequence). The CDR3 loop reads CASSSQLGQGVGEKLFF. CDR3 in DNA: TGTGCCAGCAGTTCACAACTAGGACAGGGCGTAGGAGAAAAACTGTTTTTT.

The V and J genes are TRBV28 and TRBJ1-2; D is possibly TRBD1 (5 bases). V shed 2 bases and J shed 6 bases, with 10 bases lying between them. Germline CDR1 reads MDHEN; CDR2 reads SYDVKM. The CDR3 has 13 amino acids. CDR3 coding DNA: TGTGCCAGCAGTTTAGGAGGGGCCAATGGCTACACCTTC. Translating it yields CASSLGGANGYTF.

The CDR3 bases are TGCGCCAGCAGCTCTCCAGGGGAAACAGATACGCAGTATTTT. Its protein is CASSSPGETDTQYF. The rearrangement joins TRBV4-1 to TRBJ2-3, with D possibly matching TRBD1 (6 bases). This CDR3 has 14 residues. CDR1 and CDR2 (germline): MGHRA, YSYEKL. V was trimmed by 5 bases and J by 3 bases, leaving 12 bases between them.

The table lists this clone with a few counts. The V call is TRBV6-5, the J call TRBJ2-5; D remains ambiguous. The ends were cut back, 7 bases at V and 5 bases at J, with 17 bases in the middle. CDR3 length: 14 residues. CDR1 and CDR2 (germline): MNHEY, SVGAGI. As DNA, the CDR3 is TGTGCCAGCATTCCGAGACTCGATGCGGAGACCCAGTACTTC. It yields the protein CASIPRLDAETQYF.

This chain uses TRBV4-1 with TRBJ2-2, with D possibly TRBD2 on 6 matching bases. Deletions cut 1 base from V and 6 bases from J, with 12 bases between. This CDR3 has 15 amino acids. Germline lookup yields CDR1 MGHRA and CDR2 YSYEKL. The CDR3 loop reads CASSQGPSGAGELFF. CDR3 sequence (DNA): TGCGCCAGCAGCCAAGGCCCTTCGGGGGCCGGGGAGCTGTTTTTT.

V usage is TRBV13 and J usage is TRBJ2-5; D is undetermined. The V end lost 1 base, the J end lost 4 bases, and 7 bases lay between the germline ends. Germline CDR1 and CDR2: PRHDT and FYEKMQ (reference sequence). The CDR3 length is 13 residues. This CDR3 reads CASSLEQRETQYF. CDR3 bases: TGTGCCAGCAGCTTAGAACAAAGAGAGACCCAGTACTTC.

The J gene is TRBJ2-1, the V gene TRBV7-2; D unresolved. CDR1 and CDR2 from the germline V gene are SGHTA and FQGNSA. This CDR3 is built from 13 residues. V was trimmed by 4 bases and J by 5 bases, leaving 9 bases between them. CDR3 nucleotides: TGTGCCAGCAGCTACAACAGAGACAATGAGCAGTTCTTC. Amino acid sequence: CASSYNRDNEQFF.

V usage is TRBV6-5 and J usage is TRBJ1-5; D perhaps matches TRBD1 (5 bases). Germline V CDR1 and CDR2: MNHEY, SVGAGI. Trimming removed 10 bases from V and 5 bases from J, with 12 bases in between. CDR3 size: 12 residues. This CDR3 reads CANDSSYQPQHF. The CDR3 nucleotides read TGTGCCAACGACAGTTCCTATCAGCCCCAGCATTTT.

CDR3 in amino acids: CASSVSLGVGEKLFF. The CDR3 nucleotides are TGTGCCAGCAGCGTAAGTCTTGGAGTTGGTGAAAAACTGTTTTTT. The chain has TRBV9 and TRBJ1-4; D call uncertain. V lost 1 base and J lost 7, with 14 bases in between. The V gene's germline CDR1 is SGDLS and CDR2 YYNGEE. The CDR3 has 15 residues.

This sequence joins TRBV10-3 and TRBJ2-7; TRBD1 matches at 9 bases. J gave up 3 bases and V 4 bases, and 10 bases lay outside the gene matches. CDR3 length: 16 residues. The germline CDR1 and CDR2 sequences are ENHRY and SYGVKD. In DNA, the CDR3 is TGTGCCATCAGTGCGGGCCAGGGACAGGGTAGCTACGAGCAGTACTTC. Its protein is CAISAGQGQGSYEQYF.

Of note for this clone: A junction end diverges from the germline sequence, so it may reflect a read error. Other DNA sequences in this sample translate to the same CDR3. This chain uses TRBV7-9 with TRBJ1-6; 8 bases are shared with TRBD1. The V gene's germline CDR1 is SEHNR and CDR2 FQNEAQ (reference sequence). The CDR3 is 16 amino acids. CDR3 bases: TGCGCCAGCAGCCTCAGGACAGGGAGGGTAGATTCACCCCTCCACTTT. Protein sequence: CASSLRTGRVDSPLHF. Drawing the rest from reference TRBV7-9 and TRBJ1-6, the complete variable domain is DTGVSQNPRHKITKRGQNVTFRCDPISEHNRLYWYRQTLGQGPEFLTYFQNEAQLEKSRLLSDRFSAERPKGSFSTLEIQRTEQGDSAMYLCASSLRTGRVDSPLHFGNGTRLTVT.

This chain joins TRBV28 and TRBJ1-6, with D perhaps matching TRBD1 (6 bases). V lost 9 bases, J lost 7 bases, and 13 bases lay in between. CDR3 length: 13 amino acids. The germline gives CDR1 MDHEN, CDR2 SYDVKM. CDR3 sequence: CASSQGKNSPLHF. CDR3 in DNA: TGTGCCAGTAGCCAGGGGAAAAATTCACCCCTCCACTTT.

This rearrangement joins TRBV6-5 to TRBJ1-4; 7 bases agree with TRBD1. The CDR3 is 12 amino acids. Germline V gene sequence: CDR1 MNHEY, CDR2 SVGAGI. V gave up 8 bases and J gave up 8 bases; unmatched junction bases: 5. CDR3 nucleotides: TGTGCCAGCCGAGGGACAGCCGAAAAACTGTTTTTT. It codes for CASRGTAEKLFF.

Points on this clone: The germline gene is not matched at one end of the junction; a read error may be the cause. The chain couples TRBV4-1 to TRBJ1-3; D perhaps matches TRBD1 (5 bases). CDR1 and CDR2 from the germline V gene are MGHRA and YSYEKL. This CDR3 spans 15 amino acids. The CDR3 coding sequence is TGTGCCAGCAGCCAGCGCGGGGGATCCGGAAACACCATATATTTT. This codes for CASSQRGGSGNTIYF.

This chain connects TRBV27 to TRBJ2-5, with 8 bases aligning to TRBD1. This CDR3 is built from 17 residues. Per the germline V gene, CDR1 is MNHEY and CDR2 is SMNVEV (reference sequence). V was pared by 0 bases and J by 5 bases, with 11 bases of the junction left unmatched. The CDR3 loop is CASSLSWDRFARETQYF. For the CDR3, the DNA is TGTGCCAGCAGTTTATCCTGGGACAGGTTCGCTAGGGAGACCCAGTACTTC.

This rearrangement joins TRBV5-1 to TRBJ2-2; a weak D match, TRBD1 (6 bases). V was shortened by 0 bases and J by 5 bases, with 11 bases between the two germline ends. Germline CDR1 and CDR2: SGHRS and YFSETQ. This CDR3 spans 15 amino acids. The CDR3 nucleotides are TGCGCCAGCAGCTTGGGCCGGACAGCAACCGGGGAGCTGTTTTTT. Protein product: CASSLGRTATGELFF. Combining the CDR3 with reference TRBV5-1 and TRBJ2-2 gives the whole variable domain KAGVTQTPRYLIKTRGQQVTLSCSPISGHRSVSWYQQTPGQGLQFLFEYFSETQRNKGNFPGRFSGRQFSNSRSEMNVSTLELGDSALYLCASSLGRTATGELFFGEGSRLTVL.

CDR3 sequence (DNA): TGTGCCAGCAGTGAAGGCGGGACTGAGTCGATCTCCTACGAGCAGTACTTC. This sequence encodes CASSEGGTESISYEQYF. The chain employs TRBV6-1 and TRBJ2-5; perhaps TRBD2 as D (6 bases). The J call may not be correct, given that the DNA end is closer to TRBJ2-7. The CDR3 is made up of 17 amino acids. Germline V CDR1 and CDR2: MNHNS, SASEGT.

In its sample, this clone was seen a few times. This sequence joins TRBV28 and TRBJ2-1; no firm D call. This CDR3 contains 13 residues. V was clipped by 6 bases and J by 4 bases, with 10 bases between them. The germline V gene has CDR1 MDHEN and CDR2 SYDVKM. Here the CDR3 DNA reads TGTGCCAGCAGGCTGACAATTTACAATGAGCAGTTCTTC. This codes for CASRLTIYNEQFF.

V usage is TRBV30 and J usage is TRBJ2-5; TRBD2 matches 10 bases. Germline V lookup: CDR1 GTSNPN, CDR2 SVGIG (reference sequence). The length of the CDR3 is 14 residues. J gave up 2 bases and V 2 bases, and 2 bases lay outside the gene matches. The CDR3 nucleotides are TGTGCCTGGAGTAGGACTAGCGGTCAAGAGACCCAGTACTTC. Its protein is CAWSRTSGQETQYF.

This clone was seen once. This chain uses TRBV6-5 with TRBJ1-2, with D possibly TRBD1 on 5 matching bases. V was trimmed by 7 bases and J by 0 bases, leaving 15 bases between them. The length of the CDR3 is 15 residues. Per germline, CDR1 MNHEY and CDR2 SVGAGI. The DNA of the CDR3 is TGTGCCAGCACCAAAGGCAGACAGTCTAACTATGGCTACACCTTC. Translating gives CASTKGRQSNYGYTF.

The rearrangement uses TRBV19 and TRBJ1-1; unclear D gene. This CDR3 comprises 13 residues. V dropped 8 bases and J dropped 2 bases, with 12 bases sitting between them. CDR1 LNHDA and CDR2 SQIVND come from the germline V gene (reference sequence). The CDR3 protein is CASRDTQNTEAFF. The DNA for the CDR3 is TGTGCCAGTCGAGACACACAAAACACTGAAGCTTTCTTT.

The chain combines TRBV10-3 with TRBJ1-1, with a possible D match to TRBD1 (6 bases). The CDR3 loop spans 14 amino acids. CDR1 is ENHRY, CDR2 SYGVKD, per germline. The V end was cut by 4 bases, the J end by 6 bases, with 15 bases between. CDR3 loop: CAISVERAGAEAFF. In nucleotides, the CDR3 is TGTGCCATCAGTGTAGAGAGGGCAGGGGCTGAAGCTTTCTTT.

The gene calls are TRBV6-6 and TRBJ2-1; D call uncertain. Trimming stripped 4 bases from V and 9 bases from J, with 16 bases between. The V gene's germline CDR1 is MNHNY and CDR2 SVGAGI (reference sequence). This CDR3 spans 14 amino acids. The CDR3 sequence: CASSFQQISTEQFF. The CDR3 DNA sequence: TGTGCCAGCAGTTTCCAACAGATATCCACTGAGCAGTTCTTC.

The chain employs TRBV6-6 and TRBJ2-5, with D perhaps matching TRBD2 (6 bases). Per the germline V gene, CDR1 is MNHNY and CDR2 is SVGAGI (reference sequence). Trimming took 7 bases from V and 5 from J, leaving 17 bases between them. The CDR3 sequence is 14 residues long. The CDR3 bases are TGTGCCAGCAATTCCGGGGGAGCAGGGGAGACCCAGTACTTC. Protein product: CASNSGGAGETQYF.

The rearrangement joins TRBV27 to TRBJ1-6; TRBD1 matches 7 bases. J lost 10 bases, V lost 5 bases, and 20 bases had no gene match. The CDR3 is 18 residues long. Germline CDR1 and CDR2: MNHEY and SMNVEV (reference sequence). CDR3 nucleotide sequence: TGTGCCAGCAGTCTCGACGGCCCGGGACAGTGGTTGTCATCACCCCTCCACTTT. Its protein product is CASSLDGPGQWLSSPLHF.